This TCR beta chain stems from a study of shared clonotypes between healthy human individuals (TCRdb year 2020). For the wider study: Three men and a couple of women, aged 18 to 49 years, made up the cohort. For each donor, three plates each were used for CD4 naive and CD4 memory, two plates were used for CD8 naive, and one plate was used for CD8 memory. To estimate repertoire size and how much clonotype sharing occurs between individuals, the study deeply sequenced the blood TCR repertoires of 5 or 6 healthy adults. To increase sequencing depth and limit assay-specific biases, TCR repertoire library preparation and sequencing were carried out by different laboratories using diverse techniques. Per donor, leukapheresis produced somewhere between about 0.85 and 9.5 billion PBMCs.

With respect to this clone: Its antigen is still unknown. Per-nucleotide qualities are absent, and no much larger clonotype sits a single base away.

V and J are truncated by 2 bases and 4 bases respectively, leaving an intervening sequence of 18 bases. The cysteine opens and the phenylalanine closes a CDR3 of 16 amino acids. The kept DNA is CDR3 alone, 48 bases in frame from the first base. The germline V gene yields SGHTA for CDR1 and FQGNSA for CDR2. Donors were healthy HIV-negative adults with no recently reported acute infections or vaccinations. Every donor was a Caucasian adult living in Nashville, Tennessee, USA. Magnetic negative selection was used to enrich CD4+ T cells, after which naive cells were positively selected on CD45RA and the negative fraction became the memory subset. Blood was collected by leukapheresis, and PBMCs were isolated by Ficoll-Histopaque density gradient centrifugation and then cryopreserved in liquid nitrogen vapor phase. Purity and quantity of every magnetically sorted T cell population were checked by analytical flow cytometry. Genomic DNA was isolated from every sorted fraction and measured by UV absorbance on a Nanodrop 2000c.

Using the deep immunoSEQ assay, multiplex PCR amplified TCR CDR3 regions from genomic DNA. For each cell subset, the extracted genomic DNA was distributed evenly across all wells of several immunoSEQ 96-well plates, and each plate served as one replicate. Each replicate PCR for sorted subsets received about 200 ng genomic DNA, equal to roughly 33,000 T cell genomes. The purified libraries were quantified using a Qubit 3.0 fluorometer, sized with a Bioanalyzer 2100, and then quantified again using the KAPA Library Quantification kit. Every immunoSEQ 96-well plate was sequenced on a separate single-read 150-cycle Illumina NextSeq 550 flow cell. The published analysis was carried out like this. Because the immunoSEQ output held only junctional sequences and lacked quality scores, the filtering could not match the filtering applied to full-length reads. Sequences were annotated with PyIR, a Python wrapper for IgBLAST v1.9, using IMGT germline references to assign V/J genes and CDR3. Any read was removed if the V/J assignment was weak (E-value above 1e-6), the CDR3 was missing, or the read contained stop codons, out-of-frame junctions, or ambiguous translated residues. V3J clonotypes were defined as sequences sharing an identical inferred V gene, J gene, and CDR3 amino acid sequence. Percentage overlap between repertoires was computed as shared unique clonotypes divided by the size of the smaller repertoire. Richness of each repertoire was evaluated using RTK rarefaction, the Chao1 estimator, and Recon v2.1 estimates of unobserved clonotypes. OLGA was used to compute generation probabilities for all TCRbeta clonotypes that the gDNA method yielded from a few donors. TCRdb mirrors the immuneACCESS table, restricted to in-frame sequences. Some clones are absent from its copies; in checked studies, under half trace to an unresolved V gene, and the reason for the others is unknown. That table gives V, J and clone size, and the DNA gave D and trimming. Within this sample are millions of clones, with around 94% of them counted one time only. Roughly 0.15% of the sample comes from the top ten.

The investigation overall reported the following: Incomplete sequencing was indicated by rarefaction of sorted-subset datasets, despite the large sequencing depth. Because the study included a small number of donors, the genetic and exposure-history diversity represented was limited. Based on pairwise subsampling, the degree of clonotype sharing among donors was expected to be affected by sequencing depth. Estimated clonotype richness was generally larger for naive than for memory subsets. Across a few donors, roughly 5% of naive CD4, approximately 4% of naive CD8, approximately 2.5% of memory CD4, and approximately 0.4% of memory CD8 clonotypes were shared. Sampling was limited to blood, and TCR repertoires in tissue likely differ from TCR repertoires in blood. Higher generation probabilities were observed for clonotypes shared by all four sorted-subset donors than for non-shared clonotypes.

The V gene is TRBV7-2 and the J gene is TRBJ2-7; the D assignment is uncertain and may be TRBD1 or TRBD2, with 6 bases supporting each. Sequenced material: naive CD4+ T cells sorted from blood. The label giving this sample's cell subset or site can be read as: CD45RA+ positively selected. This receptor was obtained from a man between 18 and 29 years old in good health. This receptor carries the CDR3 CASSLISVGGQYEQYF. At the DNA level, the sequence is TGTGCCAGCAGCTTAATTTCGGTCGGGGGCCAGTACGAGCAGTACTTC.